Here is one TCR beta chain with its context. This record belongs to a study of blood T cells in healthy people across ages. Background on the study: About one barcoded beta molecule per two T cells came from capture by template switching.

Germline CDR1 SGHTA, CDR2 FQGNSA. CDR3 length equals 12 residues. Trimming pared 5 bases from V and 5 bases from J, leaving 8 bases between. For the second PCR, which ran for roughly 6 to 12 cycles, a sample-barcoded 5' primer and a J-beta primer mix were used. TCRdb recomputed calls from the 5' RACE reads with MiXCR, one row per CDR3 protein. The sample yields 800,000 to 1,300,000 distinct CDR3 sequences, roughly a quarter seen once. This sample was shared with a second study, whose subject was T cells of mothers and their children. As that study records: No persistent microchimeric T cell clones were detected.

The sample comprised blood. This receptor was obtained from a girl between 2 and 10 years old in good health. The chain carries TRBV7-2 and TRBJ2-3; D is unresolved. In DNA, the CDR3 is TGTGCCAGCAGCCCAACTATAGATACGCAGTATTTT. This encodes CASSPTIDTQYF.